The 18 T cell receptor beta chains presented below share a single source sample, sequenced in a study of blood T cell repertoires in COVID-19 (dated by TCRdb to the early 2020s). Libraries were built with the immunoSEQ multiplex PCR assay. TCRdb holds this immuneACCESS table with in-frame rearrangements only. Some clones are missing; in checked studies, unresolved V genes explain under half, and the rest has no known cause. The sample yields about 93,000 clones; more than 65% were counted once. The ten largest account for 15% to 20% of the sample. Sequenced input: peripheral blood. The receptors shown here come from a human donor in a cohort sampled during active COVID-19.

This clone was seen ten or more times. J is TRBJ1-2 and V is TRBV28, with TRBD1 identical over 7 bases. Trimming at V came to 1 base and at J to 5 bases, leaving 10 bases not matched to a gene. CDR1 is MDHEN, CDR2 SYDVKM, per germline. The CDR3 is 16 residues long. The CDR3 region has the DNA TGTGCCAGCAGTTTATACCCTCAGACAGGGTTTTATGGCTACACCTTC. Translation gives CASSLYPQTGFYGYTF.

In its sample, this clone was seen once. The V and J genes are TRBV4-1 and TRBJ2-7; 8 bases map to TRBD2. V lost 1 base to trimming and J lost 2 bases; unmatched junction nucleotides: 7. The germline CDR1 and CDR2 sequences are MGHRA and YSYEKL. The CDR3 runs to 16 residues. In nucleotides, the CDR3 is TGCGCCAGCAGCCAAGTAATTACTAGCGGTGCCTACGAGCAGTACTTC. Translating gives CASSQVITSGAYEQYF.

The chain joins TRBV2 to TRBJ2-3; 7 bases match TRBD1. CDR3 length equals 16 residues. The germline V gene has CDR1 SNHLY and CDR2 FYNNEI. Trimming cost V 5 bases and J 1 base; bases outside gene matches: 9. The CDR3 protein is CASSPRQGDRTDTQYF. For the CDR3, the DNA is TGTGCCAGCAGTCCTCGCCAGGGGGATCGCACAGATACGCAGTATTTT.

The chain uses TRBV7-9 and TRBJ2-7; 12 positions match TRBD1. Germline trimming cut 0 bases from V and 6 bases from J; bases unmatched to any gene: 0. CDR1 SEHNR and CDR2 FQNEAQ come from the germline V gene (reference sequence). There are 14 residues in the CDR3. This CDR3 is CASSLAGQGAEQYF. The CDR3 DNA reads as TGTGCCAGCAGCTTAGCGGGACAGGGGGCCGAGCAGTACTTC.

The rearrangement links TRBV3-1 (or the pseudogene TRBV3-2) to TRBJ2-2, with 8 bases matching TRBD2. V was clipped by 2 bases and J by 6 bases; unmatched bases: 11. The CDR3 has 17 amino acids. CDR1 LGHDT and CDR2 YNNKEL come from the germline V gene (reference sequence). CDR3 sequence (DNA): TGTGCCAGCAGCCAAAACCCCCCGGGAGGGCCCTCCGGGGAGCTGTTTTTT. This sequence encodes CASSQNPPGGPSGELFF.

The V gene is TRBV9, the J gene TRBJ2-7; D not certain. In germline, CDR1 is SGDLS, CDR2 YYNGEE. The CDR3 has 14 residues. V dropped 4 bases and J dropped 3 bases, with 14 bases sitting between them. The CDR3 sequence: CASSPTINSYEQYF. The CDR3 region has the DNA TGTGCCAGCAGCCCTACTATTAATAGCTACGAGCAGTACTTC.

CDR3 sequence: CASRKAGTGSSYEQYF. Here the CDR3 DNA reads TGTGCCAGCCGTAAGGCCGGGACAGGGAGTTCCTACGAGCAGTACTTC. The chain has TRBV28 and TRBJ2-7; 9 bases are shared with TRBD1. Germline V gene data show CDR1 as MDHEN and CDR2 as SYDVKM. The CDR3 has 16 residues. J lost 1 base, V lost 8 bases, and 12 bases had no gene match.

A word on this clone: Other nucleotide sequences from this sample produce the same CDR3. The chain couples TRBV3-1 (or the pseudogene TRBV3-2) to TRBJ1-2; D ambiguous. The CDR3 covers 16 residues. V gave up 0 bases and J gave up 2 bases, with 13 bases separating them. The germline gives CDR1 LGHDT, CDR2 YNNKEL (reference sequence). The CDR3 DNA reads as TGTGCCAGCAGCCAAGACAGGACGGGAGGAAACTATGGCTACACCTTC. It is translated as CASSQDRTGGNYGYTF.

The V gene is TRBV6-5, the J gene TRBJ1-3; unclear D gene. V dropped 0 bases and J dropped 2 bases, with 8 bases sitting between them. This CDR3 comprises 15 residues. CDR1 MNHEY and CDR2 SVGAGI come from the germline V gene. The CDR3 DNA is TGTGCCAGCAGTTACTCAGTTGGGCCTGGAAACACCATATATTTT. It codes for CASSYSVGPGNTIYF.

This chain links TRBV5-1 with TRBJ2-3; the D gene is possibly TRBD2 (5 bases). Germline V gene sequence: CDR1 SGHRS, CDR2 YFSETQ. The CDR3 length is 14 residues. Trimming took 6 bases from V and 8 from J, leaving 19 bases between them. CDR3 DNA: TGCGCCAGCACCCCGGACCCTAGCTCGGGTACGCAGTATTTT. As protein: CASTPDPSSGTQYF. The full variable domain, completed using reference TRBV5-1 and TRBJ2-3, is KAGVTQTPRYLIKTRGQQVTLSCSPISGHRSVSWYQQTPGQGLQFLFEYFSETQRNKGNFPGRFSGRQFSNSRSEMNVSTLELGDSALYLCASTPDPSSGTQYFGPGTRLTVL.

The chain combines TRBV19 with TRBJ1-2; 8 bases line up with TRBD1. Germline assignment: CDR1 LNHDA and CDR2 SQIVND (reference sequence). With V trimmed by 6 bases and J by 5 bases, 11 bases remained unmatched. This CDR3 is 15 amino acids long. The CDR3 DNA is TGTGCCAGTAGGTTAGAGGACAGGGAGAGTTATGGCTACACCTTC. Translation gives CASRLEDRESYGYTF.

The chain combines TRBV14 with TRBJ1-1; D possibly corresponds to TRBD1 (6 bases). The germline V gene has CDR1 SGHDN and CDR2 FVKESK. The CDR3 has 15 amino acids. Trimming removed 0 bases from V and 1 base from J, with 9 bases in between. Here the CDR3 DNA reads TGTGCCAGCAGCCAAGAGCACAGGGCGAACACTGAAGCTTTCTTT. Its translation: CASSQEHRANTEAFF.

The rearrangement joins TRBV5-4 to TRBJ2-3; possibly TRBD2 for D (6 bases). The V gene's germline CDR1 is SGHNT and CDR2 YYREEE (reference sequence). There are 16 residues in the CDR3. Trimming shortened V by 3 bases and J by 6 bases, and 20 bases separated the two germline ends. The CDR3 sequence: CASSSPNARGADTQYF. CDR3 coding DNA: TGTGCCAGCAGCTCTCCGAACGCCCGCGGGGCCGATACGCAGTATTTT.

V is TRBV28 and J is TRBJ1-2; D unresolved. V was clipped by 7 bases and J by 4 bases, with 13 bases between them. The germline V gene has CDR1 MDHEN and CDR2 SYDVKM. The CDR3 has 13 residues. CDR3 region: CASTTTPLYGYTF. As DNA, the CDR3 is TGTGCCAGCACCACGACACCTCTCTATGGCTACACCTTC.

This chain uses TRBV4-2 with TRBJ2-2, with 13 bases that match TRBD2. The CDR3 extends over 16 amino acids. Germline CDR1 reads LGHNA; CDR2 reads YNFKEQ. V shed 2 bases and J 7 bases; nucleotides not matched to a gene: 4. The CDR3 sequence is CASSQTSGGANGELFF. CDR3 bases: TGTGCCAGCAGCCAAACTAGCGGGGGGGCGAACGGGGAGCTGTTTTTT.

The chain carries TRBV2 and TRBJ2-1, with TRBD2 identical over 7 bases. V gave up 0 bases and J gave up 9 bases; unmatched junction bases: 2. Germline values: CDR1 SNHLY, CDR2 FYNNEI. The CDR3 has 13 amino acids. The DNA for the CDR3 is TGTGCCAGCAGTGAAGCCATAGCGGGTGAGCAGTTCTTC. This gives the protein CASSEAIAGEQFF.

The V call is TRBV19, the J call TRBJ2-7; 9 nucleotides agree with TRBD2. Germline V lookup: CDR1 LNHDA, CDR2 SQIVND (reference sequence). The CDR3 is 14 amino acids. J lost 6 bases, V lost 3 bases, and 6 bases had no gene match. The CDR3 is CASSIIAGEVEQYF. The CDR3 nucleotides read TGTGCCAGTAGTATTATAGCGGGGGAGGTCGAGCAGTACTTC. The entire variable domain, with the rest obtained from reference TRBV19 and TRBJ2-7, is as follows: DGGITQSPKYLFRKEGQNVTLSCEQNLNHDAMYWYRQDPGQGLRLIYYSQIVNDFQKGDIAEGYSVSREKKESFPLTVTSAQKNPTAFYLCASSIIAGEVEQYFGPGTRLTVT.

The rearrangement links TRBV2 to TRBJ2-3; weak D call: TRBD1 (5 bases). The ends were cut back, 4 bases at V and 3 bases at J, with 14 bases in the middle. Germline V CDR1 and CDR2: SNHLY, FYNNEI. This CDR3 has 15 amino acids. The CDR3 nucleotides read TGTGCCAGCAGTGGGTCCAGGGTTCGGACAGATACGCAGTATTTT. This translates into CASSGSRVRTDTQYF. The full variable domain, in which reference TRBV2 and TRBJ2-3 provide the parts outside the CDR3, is EPEVTQTPSHQVTQMGQEVILRCVPISNHLYFYWYRQILGQKVEFLVSFYNNEISEKSEIFDDQFSVERPDGSNFTLKIRSTKLEDSAMYFCASSGSRVRTDTQYFGPGTRLTVL.